Listed here is a single TCR beta chain. This specimen belongs to a study of blood T cell repertoires in COVID-19. Unmatched junction bases numbered 13, after V lost 4 bases and J lost 7 bases. The CDR3 spans 17 residues. Germline V lookup: CDR1 SNHLY, CDR2 FYNNEI. In the authors' methods: Amplification with reference gene primers provided the estimates of nucleated cell counts. The protocol was immunoSEQ multiplex PCR, while the TCRdb copy is restricted to in-frame clones and leaves out a portion. V, J and clone size reflect that table, while D and trimming were determined from the DNA. The table includes roughly 29,000 clones, approximately 83% detected once.

The receptor was isolated from a man in his 70s with active COVID-19. The chain carries TRBV2 and TRBJ2-3; 11 nucleotides match TRBD2. Sample: peripheral blood. For the CDR3, the DNA is TGTGCCAGCAGTGCGCTGGGCCGGACTAGCGGGCCTAATACGCAGTATTTT. This codes for CASSALGRTSGPNTQYF. Complete variable domain (other parts from reference TRBV2 and TRBJ2-3): EPEVTQTPSHQVTQMGQEVILRCVPISNHLYFYWYRQILGQKVEFLVSFYNNEISEKSEIFDDQFSVERPDGSNFTLKIRSTKLEDSAMYFCASSALGRTSGPNTQYFGPGTRLTVL.